The T cell receptor beta chain described here comes from a study of blood T cell repertoires in COVID-19. Study background: Spain, Italy and the United States supplied samples that represented acute and convalescent COVID-19. PBMCs, B-cell-depleted T cells, or T cells were the source of the cDNA or gDNA that made up the material.

Some clones are missing from TCRdb's copy, which holds only in-frame ones; the method was immunoSEQ multiplex PCR. The data show about 210,000 clones, 81% seen once. With 4 bases clipped from V and 6 bases from J, the junction kept 9 bases outside the gene matches. Looked up from germline, CDR1 is SGHDT and CDR2 is YYEEEE. This CDR3 region has 14 residues. Individuals drawn from 24 US areas were about 18 to 90 years old. This chain connects TRBV5-6 to TRBJ1-2; 7 nucleotides agree with TRBD1. This receptor was obtained from a woman aged 45-65 years with acute COVID-19. Specimen: PBMCs or T cells enriched from blood (not recorded which). The CDR3, as DNA: TGTGCCAGCAGCCCTCCGACAGGGTGGGATGGCTACACCTTC. This translates into CASSPPTGWDGYTF.